A single sample is the source of the 23 T cell receptor beta chains below, sequenced in a study of blood T cell repertoires in COVID-19. The method was immunoSEQ multiplex PCR; TCRdb's version includes in-frame clones alone and lacks a portion of them. The sample includes roughly 230,000 clones, 70% to 90% of them seen just once. The sequencing sample was made of peripheral blood. The receptors were sampled from a man in his forties or fifties with acute or convalescent COVID-19.

The chain uses TRBV28 and TRBJ2-5; TRBD1 might be the D (6 bases). CDR1 and CDR2 (germline): MDHEN, SYDVKM. Trimming removed 6 bases at V and 4 bases at J, with 18 bases between. The CDR3 spans 15 residues. CDR3 DNA: TGTGCCAGCAGCCCTGGGGTGGGGGCTGGAGAGACCCAGTACTTC. It codes for CASSPGVGAGETQYF.

The J gene is TRBJ1-1, the V gene TRBV18; D is perhaps TRBD1 (5 bases). The V gene's germline CDR1 is KGHSH and CDR2 LQKENI. CDR3 length equals 14 residues. V was cut by 0 bases and J by 5 bases, with 10 bases left in between. CDR3 sequence (DNA): TGTGCCAGCTCACCACCAGGGGCGAAGACTGAAGCTTTCTTT. This encodes CASSPPGAKTEAFF.

The chain uses TRBV27 and TRBJ2-7; 11 bases line up with TRBD2. V gave up 5 bases and J gave up 3 bases; unmatched junction bases: 6. Germline lookup yields CDR1 MNHEY and CDR2 SMNVEV (reference sequence). There are 15 residues in the CDR3. The CDR3 DNA sequence: TGTGCCAGCAGTGATCTAGCGGGGGGCTTCTACGAGCAGTACTTC. Protein: CASSDLAGGFYEQYF.

This chain joins TRBV19 and TRBJ1-2; TRBD1 matches 7 bases. The CDR3 consists of 15 residues. Germline V gives CDR1 LNHDA, CDR2 SQIVND (reference sequence). The V gene end was trimmed by 4 bases and the J gene end by 8 bases; junction bases not matched to a gene: 13. The CDR3 bases are TGTGCCAGTAGTACCGGGACAGCGAAGGGGAGAGGCTACACCTTC. This sequence encodes CASSTGTAKGRGYTF.

The chain links TRBV5-1 to TRBJ1-2; 8 positions agree with TRBD1. The CDR3 has 14 residues. CDR1 and CDR2 (germline): SGHRS, YFSETQ. V shed 0 bases and J 5 bases; nucleotides not matched to a gene: 3. The CDR3 spells CASSLGRTGYGYTF. CDR3 DNA: TGCGCCAGCAGCTTGGGACGGACAGGGTATGGCTACACCTTC.

The chain carries TRBV29-1 and TRBJ1-2; 10 nucleotides agree with TRBD1. This CDR3 spans 17 amino acids. The J segment lost 1 base and the V segment lost 1 base, leaving 9 bases of the junction unmatched. Looked up from germline, CDR1 is SQVTM and CDR2 is ANQGSEA. The CDR3 region has the DNA TGCAGCGTTGAAGCGGGAAGGACAGGGGGGGGTAACTATGGCTACACCTTC. Residues: CSVEAGRTGGGNYGYTF.

This clone was recorded once. The J gene is TRBJ2-7, the V gene TRBV18; maybe TRBD2 (6 bases). CDR1 is KGHSH, CDR2 LQKENI, per germline. The CDR3 is 15 residues long. V lost 3 bases, J lost 3 bases, and 15 bases lay in between. The CDR3 nucleotides are TGTGCCAGCTCACCGCAGGGCGGGGTCAACTACGAGCAGTACTTC. Amino acids: CASSPQGGVNYEQYF.

The V call is TRBV9, the J call TRBJ2-3, with TRBD2 matching over 8 bases. V shed 3 bases and J 0 bases; nucleotides not matched to a gene: 6. Germline CDR1 is SGDLS and CDR2 is YYNGEE. This CDR3 comprises 16 residues. For the CDR3, the DNA is TGTGCCAGCAGCGCTCTAAGCGGGGGAAGCACAGATACGCAGTATTTT. Translated: CASSALSGGSTDTQYF.

CDR3 bases: TGTGCCAGCAGCCACTCTCAGGGGGCGAAGACCCAGTACTTC. This translates into CASSHSQGAKTQYF. The chain recombines TRBV2 with TRBJ2-5, with 8 bases matching TRBD1. This CDR3 is built from 14 residues. V lost 6 bases to trimming and J lost 6 bases; unmatched junction nucleotides: 9. Germline V gene lookup returns CDR1 SNHLY and CDR2 FYNNEI.

This sequence joins TRBV4-2 and TRBJ1-5; TRBD1 matches at 10 bases. Trimming removed 0 bases from V and 7 bases from J; junction bases left unmatched: 6. The germline CDR1 and CDR2 sequences are LGHNA and YNFKEQ. CDR3 length: 16 amino acids. The CDR3 loop is CASSQDRTGGRQPQHF. CDR3 DNA: TGTGCCAGCAGCCAAGATAGGACAGGGGGGAGACAGCCCCAGCATTTT.

The V gene is TRBV7-3, the J gene TRBJ2-1, with D perhaps TRBD2 (6 bases). CDR1 is SGHTA, CDR2 FQGTGA, per germline. V dropped 0 bases and J dropped 9 bases, with 15 bases sitting between them. The CDR3 loop spans 15 amino acids. The CDR3 sequence is CASSLTGAGRGEQFF. In nucleotides, the CDR3 is TGTGCCAGCAGCTTAACCGGGGCGGGAAGGGGTGAGCAGTTCTTC. The full variable domain, rest sourced from reference TRBV7-3 and TRBJ2-1, is GAGVSQTPSNKVTEKGKYVELRCDPISGHTALYWYRQSLGQGPEFLIYFQGTGAADDSGLPNDRFFAVRPEGSVSTLKIQRTERGDSAVYLCASSLTGAGRGEQFFGPGTRLTVL.

The V call is TRBV7-8, the J call TRBJ1-5; a possible D gene is TRBD1 (6 bases). Per germline, CDR1 SGHVS and CDR2 FQNEAQ. The V end was cut by 6 bases, the J end by 1 base, with 16 bases between. The CDR3 is 16 amino acids. The CDR3 sequence is CASRLLGGQSNQPQHF. CDR3 sequence (DNA): TGTGCCAGCAGGCTGTTGGGGGGGCAAAGCAATCAGCCCCAGCATTTT.

In its sample, this clone was seen a few times. This chain joins TRBV27 and TRBJ1-6, with D possibly being TRBD1 (6 bases). Trimming removed 5 bases at V and 5 bases at J, with 19 bases between. The CDR3 totals 17 residues. CDR1 MNHEY and CDR2 SMNVEV come from the germline V gene (reference sequence). CDR3 amino acids: CASSPNVKGTNNSPLHF. DNA for the CDR3: TGTGCCAGCAGTCCAAACGTAAAGGGGACAAATAATTCACCCCTCCACTTT.

This chain connects TRBV19 to TRBJ2-7; 8 bases are shared with TRBD2. Germline V gene data show CDR1 as LNHDA and CDR2 as SQIVND (reference sequence). This CDR3 is built from 14 residues. V was clipped by 6 bases and J by 1 base; unmatched bases: 5. The CDR3 bases are TGTGCCAGTAGAGCGGGGGACAAGTCCTACGAGCAGTACTTC. Amino acid sequence: CASRAGDKSYEQYF.

This clone appeared a single time. The chain couples TRBV28 to TRBJ2-3; 7 bases match TRBD2. This CDR3 has 15 residues. Trimming took 6 bases from V and 1 from J; bases not matched to a gene: 7. Germline CDR1 MDHEN, CDR2 SYDVKM. The CDR3 protein is CASSLSGSRTDTQYF. In nucleotides, the CDR3 is TGTGCCAGCAGCCTTAGCGGGTCCCGCACAGATACGCAGTATTTT. The complete variable domain, with remaining parts taken from reference TRBV28 and TRBJ2-3, reads DVKVTQSSRYLVKRTGEKVFLECVQDMDHENMFWYRQDPGLGLRLIYFSYDVKMKEKGDIPEGYSVSREKKERFSLILESASTNQTSMYLCASSLSGSRTDTQYFGPGTRLTVL.

V gene TRBV2 combines with J gene TRBJ1-3; 9 bases fit TRBD1. Germline lookup yields CDR1 SNHLY and CDR2 FYNNEI. The CDR3 runs to 15 residues. V lost 6 bases, J lost 7 bases, and 10 bases stayed unmatched. CDR3 protein: CASRPDRGLRNTIYF. The CDR3, as DNA: TGTGCCAGCAGACCCGACAGGGGGTTGAGGAACACCATATATTTT.

CDR3 residues: CAWSVRRGWGTDTQYF. The CDR3 DNA reads TGTGCCTGGAGTGTACGGCGGGGGTGGGGCACAGATACGCAGTATTTT. V gene TRBV30 combines with J gene TRBJ2-3, with 7 bases fitting TRBD2. J was trimmed by 1 base and V by 0 bases; bases with no gene match: 7. This CDR3 has 16 residues. The V gene's germline CDR1 is GTSNPN and CDR2 SVGIG (reference sequence).

This sequence joins TRBV10-3 and TRBJ1-4, with 9 nucleotides matching TRBD1. V was pared by 6 bases and J by 0 bases, with 8 bases of the junction left unmatched. This CDR3 has 17 residues. The germline gives CDR1 ENHRY, CDR2 SYGVKD. CDR3 nucleotides: TGTGCCATCAGCACGGGACAGGGAAGTTCAACTAATGAAAAACTGTTTTTT. Encoded protein: CAISTGQGSSTNEKLFF.

This clone was detected only a few times. The V and J genes are TRBV11-2 and TRBJ1-2, with TRBD1 matching over 8 bases. The CDR3 extends over 14 amino acids. Germline V lookup: CDR1 SGHAT, CDR2 FQNNGV. The trim removed 5 bases at V and 2 bases at J, leaving 4 bases unmatched. The CDR3, as DNA: TGTGCCAGCAGCGCCGGGACAGGCAACTATGGCTACACCTTC. It specifies CASSAGTGNYGYTF.

This clone showed up just a few times. The V call is TRBV6-5, the J call TRBJ1-1; D is ambiguous. This CDR3 comprises 13 residues. V lost 2 bases, J lost 5 bases, and 9 bases lay in between. Looked up from germline, CDR1 is MNHEY and CDR2 is SVGAGI. This CDR3 reads CASSYPAGTEAFF. The CDR3 DNA reads as TGTGCCAGCAGTTACCCTGCCGGGACTGAAGCTTTCTTT.

V is TRBV4-1 and J is TRBJ1-5; D is possibly TRBD1 (5 bases). CDR3 length equals 15 residues. CDR1 and CDR2 (germline): MGHRA, YSYEKL. V was pared by 0 bases and J by 5 bases, with 11 bases between. The CDR3 bases are TGCGCCAGCAGCCAAGAGCCTCAGGGCCATCAGCCCCAGCATTTT. This sequence encodes CASSQEPQGHQPQHF.

The J gene is TRBJ2-7, the V gene TRBV7-8, with a tentative D call TRBD2 (6 bases). Per germline, CDR1 SGHVS and CDR2 FQNEAQ. V was trimmed by 3 bases and J by 2 bases, leaving 14 bases between them. The CDR3 consists of 15 residues. CDR3: CASSFMGGITYEQYF. The CDR3 nucleotides read TGTGCCAGCAGCTTTATGGGCGGGATAACCTACGAGCAGTACTTC. The full variable domain, rest sourced from reference TRBV7-8 and TRBJ2-7, is GAGVSQSPRYKVAKRGQDVALRCDPISGHVSLFWYQQALGQGPEFLTYFQNEAQLDKSGLPSDRFFAERPEGSVSTLKIQRTQQEDSAVYLCASSFMGGITYEQYFGPGTRLTVT.

The chain carries TRBV28 and TRBJ1-5, with 10 positions matching TRBD1. CDR3 length: 14 amino acids. J gave up 4 bases and V 8 bases, and 5 bases lay outside the gene matches. Germline-derived CDR1 and CDR2 are MDHEN and SYDVKM. The CDR3 DNA is TGTGCCAGCGTACCGGGACAGGGGAATCAGCCCCAGCATTTT. Protein product: CASVPGQGNQPQHF.